The clone carrying this T cell receptor (beta chain) has just a few counts. Its antigen is not identified. This sample was taken from a study of T-cell memory formation after mild COVID-19. Across the study: The study found TCR clusters largely donor specific. Regarding the study as a whole: Mainly CM and EM harbored the contracting CD4+ clones; mainly EMRA harbored the CD8+ ones. Contracting clones from day 15 to 85 showed balanced CD4/CD8; later expanders favored CD4+.

Each CDR3 protein is one row after TCRdb ran MiXCR on the 5' RACE reads. The sample has about 470,000 distinct CDR3 sequences, more than 20% seen once. V was pared by 5 bases and J by 7 bases, with 8 bases of the junction left unmatched. CDR1 MNHEY and CDR2 SMNVEV come from the germline V gene (reference sequence). This CDR3 region has 15 residues. This sequence joins TRBV27 and TRBJ2-2; 9 positions agree with TRBD1. Sample: PBMCs or a T cell subset sorted from them (not recorded which). The receptor comes from an adult woman who had mild COVID-19 (a few samples of this study predate the infection). Cell type and time point are not known. CDR3: CASSTQGALVGELFF. The CDR3 coding sequence is TGTGCCAGCAGTACACAGGGGGCATTGGTCGGGGAGCTGTTTTTT.